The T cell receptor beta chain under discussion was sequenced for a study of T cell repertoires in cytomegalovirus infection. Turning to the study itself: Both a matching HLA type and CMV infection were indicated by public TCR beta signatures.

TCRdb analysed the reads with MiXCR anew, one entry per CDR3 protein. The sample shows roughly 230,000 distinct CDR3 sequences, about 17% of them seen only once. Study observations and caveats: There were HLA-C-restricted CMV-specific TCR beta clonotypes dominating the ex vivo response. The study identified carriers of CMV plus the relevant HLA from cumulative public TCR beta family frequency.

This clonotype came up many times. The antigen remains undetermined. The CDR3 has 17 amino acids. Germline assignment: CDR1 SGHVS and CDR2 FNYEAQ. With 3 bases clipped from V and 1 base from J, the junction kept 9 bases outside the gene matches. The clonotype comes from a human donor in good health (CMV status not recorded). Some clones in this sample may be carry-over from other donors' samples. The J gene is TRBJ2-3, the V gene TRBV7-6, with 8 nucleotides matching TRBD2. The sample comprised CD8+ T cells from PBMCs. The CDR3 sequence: CASSFGGAGDGTDTQYF. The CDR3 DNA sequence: TGTGCCAGCAGCTTCGGGGGGGCGGGAGACGGCACAGATACGCAGTATTTT.